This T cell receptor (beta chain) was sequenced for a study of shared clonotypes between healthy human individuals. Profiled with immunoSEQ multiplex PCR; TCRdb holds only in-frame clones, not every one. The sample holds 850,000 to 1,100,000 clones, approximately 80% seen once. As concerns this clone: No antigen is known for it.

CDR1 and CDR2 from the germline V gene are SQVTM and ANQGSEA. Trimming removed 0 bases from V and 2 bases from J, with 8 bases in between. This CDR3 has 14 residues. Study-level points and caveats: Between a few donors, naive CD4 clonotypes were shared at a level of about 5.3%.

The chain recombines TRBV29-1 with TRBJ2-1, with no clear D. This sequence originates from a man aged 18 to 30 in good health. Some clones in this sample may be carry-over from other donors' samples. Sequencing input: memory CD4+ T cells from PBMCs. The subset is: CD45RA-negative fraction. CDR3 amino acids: CSVEDPSAYNEQFF. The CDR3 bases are TGCAGCGTTGAAGACCCATCTGCCTACAATGAGCAGTTCTTC.